Below, 12 T cell receptor beta chains from the same sample are listed, as sequenced in a study of shared T cell receptors in the human thymus. Data came from immunoSEQ multiplex PCR; TCRdb stores just in-frame clones and leaves some out. The top ten hold more than 0.01% of the sample, which has about 540,000 clones, 70% to 80% seen once. This sample was shared with a second study, whose subject was human thymus T cells.

The specimen was thymocytes. The source is a boy in the first two years of life with a congenital heart defect.

Comments on this clone: Other DNA variants within this sample encode the same CDR3. This sequence joins TRBV27 and TRBJ2-7, with TRBD2 matching over 10 bases. In germline, CDR1 is MNHEY, CDR2 SMNVEV (reference sequence). The CDR3 runs to 16 residues. J was trimmed by 5 bases and V by 5 bases; bases with no gene match: 12. Here the CDR3 reads CASSVLPLAGVNEQYF. The CDR3 coding sequence is TGTGCCAGCAGTGTCCTCCCTCTAGCGGGAGTGAACGAGCAGTACTTC.

This clone has more than one count but fewer than ten. V gene TRBV28 combines with J gene TRBJ2-1; TRBD2 matches at 9 bases. This CDR3 has 19 amino acids. Germline trimming cut 3 bases from V and 6 bases from J; bases unmatched to any gene: 18. Germline V lookup: CDR1 MDHEN, CDR2 SYDVKM. CDR3 residues: CASSLGRLAGISGGNEQFF. In nucleotides, the CDR3 is TGTGCCAGCAGTTTGGGGCGTCTAGCGGGAATTTCGGGTGGCAATGAGCAGTTCTTC. Full variable domain (remainder filled in from reference TRBV28 and TRBJ2-1): DVKVTQSSRYLVKRTGEKVFLECVQDMDHENMFWYRQDPGLGLRLIYFSYDVKMKEKGDIPEGYSVSREKKERFSLILESASTNQTSMYLCASSLGRLAGISGGNEQFFGPGTRLTVL.

The rearrangement links TRBV7-6 to TRBJ2-7; D possibly corresponds to TRBD1 (5 bases). V shed 6 bases and J shed 3 bases, with 12 bases lying between them. The CDR3 extends over 13 amino acids. Germline V gene data show CDR1 as SGHVS and CDR2 as FNYEAQ. The CDR3 bases are TGTGCCAGCAGGGCTCGGCAGGGCTACGAGCAGTACTTC. As protein: CASRARQGYEQYF.

The V gene is TRBV2, the J gene TRBJ1-5; D is uncertain. V was trimmed by 2 bases and J by 6 bases, leaving 11 bases between them. Germline V gene sequence: CDR1 SNHLY, CDR2 FYNNEI. The CDR3 consists of 14 residues. The CDR3 DNA sequence: TGTGCCAGCAGTGAATTTACAGTGCTTCAGCCCCAGCATTTT. The encoded protein is CASSEFTVLQPQHF.

The genes are TRBV20-1 and TRBJ1-2, with D possibly being TRBD1 (6 bases). This CDR3 region has 11 residues. The V gene lost 7 bases and the J gene lost 7 bases, with 13 bases spanning the gap. Germline-derived CDR1 and CDR2 are DFQATT and SNEGSKA (reference sequence). The DNA for the CDR3 is TGCAGTGGGGTCAGGGGTTCTGGCTACACCTTC. Translating it yields CSGVRGSGYTF.

In its sample, this clone was seen a few times. The chain is built from TRBV5-1 and TRBJ2-3; 11 bases agree with TRBD2. This CDR3 region has 19 residues. CDR1 and CDR2 (germline): SGHRS, YFSETQ. Losses at the gene ends were 0 bases for V and 5 bases for J; bases not matched to a gene: 14. CDR3 in amino acids: CASSLDLAGGPEIKDTQYF. CDR3 nucleotides: TGCGCCAGCAGCTTGGATCTAGCGGGAGGCCCAGAAATTAAAGATACGCAGTATTTT.

This clone has just a few counts. The genes are TRBV28 and TRBJ1-3; the D gene is possibly TRBD1 (6 bases). CDR3 length: 16 amino acids. V was pared by 6 bases and J by 0 bases, with 15 bases between. Looked up from germline, CDR1 is MDHEN and CDR2 is SYDVKM. CDR3 loop: CASRRSRGGSGNTIYF. The CDR3 DNA reads TGTGCCAGCAGAAGGAGTAGGGGGGGCTCTGGAAACACCATATATTTT.

The V and J genes are TRBV28 and TRBJ2-7, with TRBD1 identical over 9 bases. The germline V gene has CDR1 MDHEN and CDR2 SYDVKM. After removal of 3 bases from V and 2 bases from J, the junction contained 8 bases not matched to a gene. The CDR3 runs to 16 residues. In DNA form, the CDR3 reads TGTGCCAGCAGTTTCCTCCCGGGACAGGGACCCTACGAGCAGTACTTC. Its protein product is CASSFLPGQGPYEQYF. Together with reference TRBV28 and TRBJ2-7, the CDR3 gives the full variable domain: DVKVTQSSRYLVKRTGEKVFLECVQDMDHENMFWYRQDPGLGLRLIYFSYDVKMKEKGDIPEGYSVSREKKERFSLILESASTNQTSMYLCASSFLPGQGPYEQYFGPGTRLTVT.

The chain combines TRBV4-3 with TRBJ2-7; tentatively, D is TRBD1 (6 bases). Per germline, CDR1 LGHNA and CDR2 YSLEER. V shed 4 bases and J shed 0 bases, with 22 bases lying between them. This CDR3 spans 18 amino acids. CDR3 loop: CASSRTRRGSKGSYEQYF. CDR3 nucleotides: TGCGCCAGCAGCCGAACCCGCAGGGGATCTAAGGGCTCCTACGAGCAGTACTTC.

The chain joins TRBV6-6 to TRBJ2-3; D not certain. This CDR3 has 16 residues. The germline V gene has CDR1 MNHNY and CDR2 SVGAGI (reference sequence). Trimming took off 6 bases at V and 6 bases at J, with 22 bases between the two ends. The chain's CDR3 is CASSPRLFPFLDTQYF. The DNA of the CDR3 is TGTGCCAGCAGCCCCAGACTCTTTCCCTTCTTGGATACGCAGTATTTT.

The gene calls are TRBV7-2 and TRBJ2-7; 9 bases fit TRBD2. The CDR3 loop spans 16 amino acids. Germline V gives CDR1 SGHTA, CDR2 FQGNSA. Losses at the gene ends were 4 bases for V and 2 bases for J; bases not matched to a gene: 9. The DNA of the CDR3 is TGTGCCAGCAGCTCCTACTTTAGCGGGAGTCCCTACGAGCAGTACTTC. Amino acid sequence: CASSSYFSGSPYEQYF.

This chain connects TRBV7-2 to TRBJ2-3; perhaps TRBD2 as D (6 bases). The CDR3 loop spans 17 amino acids. CDR1 is SGHTA and CDR2 is FQGNSA in the germline V gene. The V gene lost 1 base and the J gene lost 0 bases, with 14 bases spanning the gap. The CDR3 DNA sequence: TGTGCCAGCAGCTTAGTCGTTAGCGGTCTAAGCACAGATACGCAGTATTTT. Translation: CASSLVVSGLSTDTQYF.